Included here is one T cell receptor (beta chain) sequence, with context. The antigen is undetermined. TCRdb keeps only in-frame clones here, not all; method: immunoSEQ multiplex PCR. There are fewer than 20,000 clones in the sample; around 95% occur only once, and over 0.6% lies in the top ten. This record belongs to a study of graft-versus-host responses after intestinal transplantation. Background on the study: The study gave all recipients anti-thymocyte globulin induction, then tacrolimus and steroids for 2 to 3 years. Findings and caveats of the study: Early post-transplant HvG declines were associated with peak circulating GvH clone levels.

Sample: PBMCs, taken 23 days after intestinal transplant. The receptor was isolated from a human patient who received an intestinal transplant, so some T cells may come from the graft donor.

The CDR3 here is CASSLMGRDYSGANVLTF. The CDR3, as DNA: TGTGCCAGCAGCTTAATGGGGCGGGACTACTCTGGGGCCAACGTCCTGACTTTC. This chain links TRBV7-9 with TRBJ2-6; TRBD2 matches 7 bases. Germline V CDR1 and CDR2: SEHNR, FQNEAQ (reference sequence). The length of the CDR3 is 18 residues. Trimming removed 2 bases from V and 0 bases from J; junction bases left unmatched: 7.